This TCR beta chain was sequenced during a study of T cells after yellow fever vaccination. About the research overall: Fractions containing few cells were prepared with SMART-Seq v4 Ultra Low Input.

A word on this clonotype: Antigen unknown.

TCR cDNA was made by 5'RACE template switching, adding a universal primer site and UMIs. TCRdb re-called the 5' RACE reads with MiXCR, one entry per CDR3 protein. The profile shows fewer than 400,000 distinct CDR3 sequences, over 5% of them singletons. This CDR3 contains 12 residues. Germline V gene data show CDR1 as MDHEN and CDR2 as SYDVKM. Trimming left V 7 bases short and J 6 bases short, with 13 bases between. Points from the study as a whole: Though it reached lower strength, the secondary response hit its peak faster, day 5 versus 15. A large majority of primary-vaccination clones showed up again after the booster (96% CD4, around 88% CD8).

This sample comprised PBMCs, obtained 5 days after the yellow fever booster vaccination. The clonotype was recovered from a man aged 25-45 years who received the YFV17D yellow fever vaccine. The genes are TRBV28 and TRBJ2-7; D is uncertain. CDR3 sequence (DNA): TGTGCCAGCAAATCCCACCTGACCGAGCAGTACTTC. The encoded protein is CASKSHLTEQYF.